These 9 T cell receptor beta chains share one sample of origin, sequenced in a study of OX40 agonist ivuxolimab in advanced cancers. Using immunoSEQ multiplex PCR, the repertoire was profiled, and TCRdb retains in-frame clones only, with some absent. The table records roughly 90,000 clones, over 85% of them present only once. Here the sequenced sample was CD4+ or CD8+ T cells sorted from blood, taken in a trial of the OX40 agonist ivuxolimab. All receptors come from an adult with an advanced solid tumor such as melanoma, head and neck, liver or kidney cancer.

V and J are TRBV30 and TRBJ2-3; 7 bases match TRBD1. With V trimmed by 0 bases and J by 1 base, 7 bases remained unmatched. Looked up from germline, CDR1 is GTSNPN and CDR2 is SVGIG (reference sequence). CDR3 length: 16 amino acids. The CDR3 DNA reads TGTGCCTGGAGTGTAGGGGGCGGCCCGGGCACAGATACGCAGTATTTT. Its protein is CAWSVGGGPGTDTQYF. Using reference TRBV30 and TRBJ2-3 for the parts outside the CDR3, the full variable domain is SQTIHQWPATLVQPVGSPLSLECTVEGTSNPNLYWYRQAAGRGLQLLFYSVGIGQISSEVPQNLSASRPQDRQFILSSKKLLLSDSGFYLCAWSVGGGPGTDTQYFGPGTRLTVL.

This clone was seen a few times. The chain carries TRBV29-1 and TRBJ2-7; the D is unclear. V was pared by 6 bases and J by 1 base, with 16 bases between. Germline V gene sequence: CDR1 SQVTM, CDR2 ANQGSEA. The CDR3 has 14 amino acids. DNA for the CDR3: TGCAGCGTCCACGACCGAGCCCATTCCTACGAGCAGTACTTC. Amino acid sequence: CSVHDRAHSYEQYF.

The chain employs TRBV28 and TRBJ2-2; possibly TRBD1 for D (5 bases). The CDR3 runs 13 residues. Trimming removed 8 bases at V and 4 bases at J, with 11 bases between. Germline assignment: CDR1 MDHEN and CDR2 SYDVKM. The chain's CDR3 is CASGLGPTGELFF. CDR3 nucleotides: TGTGCCAGCGGCCTGGGGCCCACCGGGGAGCTGTTTTTT.

The V and J genes are TRBV28 and TRBJ1-4; D may be TRBD1 (5 bases). Between the trimmed V and J ends, which lost 3 bases and 9 bases, there was a span of 14 bases. This CDR3 comprises 14 residues. The germline gives CDR1 MDHEN, CDR2 SYDVKM. CDR3 sequence reads: CASSLGTGDKKLFF. The CDR3 DNA is TGTGCCAGCAGTTTGGGAACAGGAGACAAAAAACTGTTTTTT.

V usage is TRBV6-6 and J usage is TRBJ1-4; D is unresolved. CDR3 length: 15 residues. With 0 bases removed from V and 0 bases from J, the gap between germline ends came to 5 bases. CDR1 MNHNY and CDR2 SVGAGI come from the germline V gene (reference sequence). The DNA for the CDR3 is TGTGCCAGCAGTTACTCAGGAGCAACTAATGAAAAACTGTTTTTT. Protein: CASSYSGATNEKLFF.

The V call is TRBV7-2, the J call TRBJ2-3; 10 bases are shared with TRBD2. With V trimmed by 3 bases and J by 4 bases, 7 bases remained unmatched. The CDR3 consists of 16 residues. Per germline, CDR1 SGHTA and CDR2 FQGNSA. The DNA of the CDR3 is TGTGCCAGCAGCTTTTCTGGACTAGCGGTTGCAGATACGCAGTATTTT. This sequence encodes CASSFSGLAVADTQYF. Variable domain in full (rest from reference TRBV7-2 and TRBJ2-3): GAGVSQSPSNKVTEKGKDVELRCDPISGHTALYWYRQSLGQGLEFLIYFQGNSAPDKSGLPSDRFSAERTGGSVSTLTIQRTQQEDSAVYLCASSFSGLAVADTQYFGPGTRLTVL.

The chain recombines TRBV30 with TRBJ1-5, with a weak D call TRBD1 (5 bases). V gave up 2 bases and J gave up 3 bases, with 11 bases separating them. Germline V gene data show CDR1 as GTSNPN and CDR2 as SVGIG (reference sequence). The CDR3 is 14 residues long. CDR3 DNA: TGTGCCTGGAGTTCTACAGGTATCAATCAGCCCCAGCATTTT. This sequence encodes CAWSSTGINQPQHF.

This clone was recorded only once. The chain links TRBV11-2 to TRBJ2-1; a possible D gene is TRBD1 (6 bases). Germline V lookup: CDR1 SGHAT, CDR2 FQNNGV. The CDR3 runs 16 residues. V shed 1 base and J shed 0 bases, with 10 bases lying between them. The DNA for the CDR3 is TGTGCCAGCAGCTTAGTAAGGGGGAGCTCCTACAATGAGCAGTTCTTC. This gives the protein CASSLVRGSSYNEQFF.

V and J are TRBV19 and TRBJ2-5; possibly TRBD1 for D (5 bases). The DNA matches TRBJ2-7 better at its end, which makes the J call doubtful. The CDR3 contains 16 residues. The germline CDR1 and CDR2 sequences are LNHDA and SQIVND (reference sequence). CDR3 residues: CASSPREGANSYEQYF. The CDR3 bases are TGTGCCAGTAGTCCCCGCGAAGGGGCAAACTCCTACGAGCAGTACTTC.